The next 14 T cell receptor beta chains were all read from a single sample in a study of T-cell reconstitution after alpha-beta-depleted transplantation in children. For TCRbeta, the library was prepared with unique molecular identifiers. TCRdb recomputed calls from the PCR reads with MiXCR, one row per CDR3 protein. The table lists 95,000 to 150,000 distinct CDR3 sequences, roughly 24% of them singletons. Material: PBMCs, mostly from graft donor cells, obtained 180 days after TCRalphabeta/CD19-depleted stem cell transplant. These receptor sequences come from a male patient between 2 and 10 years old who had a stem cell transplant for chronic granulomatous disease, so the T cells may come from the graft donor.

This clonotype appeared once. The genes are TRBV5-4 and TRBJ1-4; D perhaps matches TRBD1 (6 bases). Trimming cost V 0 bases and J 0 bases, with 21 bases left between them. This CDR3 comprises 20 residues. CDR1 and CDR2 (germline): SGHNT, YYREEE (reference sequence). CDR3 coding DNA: TGTGCCAGCAGCTTGGCCCACGCAGGGGTCTTAATGGCAACTAATGAAAAACTGTTTTTT. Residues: CASSLAHAGVLMATNEKLFF. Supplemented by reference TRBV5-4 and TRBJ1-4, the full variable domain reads ETGVTQSPTHLIKTRGQQVTLRCSSQSGHNTVSWYQQALGQGPQFIFQYYREEENGRGNFPPRFSGLQFPNYSSELNVNALELDDSALYLCASSLAHAGVLMATNEKLFFGSGTQLSVL.

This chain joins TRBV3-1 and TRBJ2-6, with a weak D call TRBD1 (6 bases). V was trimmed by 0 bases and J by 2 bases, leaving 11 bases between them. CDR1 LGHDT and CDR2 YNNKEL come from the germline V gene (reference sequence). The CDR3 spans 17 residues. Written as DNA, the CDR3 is TGTGCCAGCAGCCAAGACCACAGGGCCGCTGGGGCCAACGTCCTGACTTTC. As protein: CASSQDHRAAGANVLTF. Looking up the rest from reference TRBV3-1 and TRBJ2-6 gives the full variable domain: DTAVSQTPKYLVTQMGNDKSIKCEQNLGHDTMYWYKQDSKKFLKIMFSYNNKELIINETVPNRFSPKSPDKAHLNLHINSLELGDSAVYFCASSQDHRAAGANVLTFGAGSRLTVL.

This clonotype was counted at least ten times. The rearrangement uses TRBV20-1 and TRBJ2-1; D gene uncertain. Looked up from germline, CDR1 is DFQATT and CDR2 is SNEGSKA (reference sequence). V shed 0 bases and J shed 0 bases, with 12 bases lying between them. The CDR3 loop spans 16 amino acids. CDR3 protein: CSARDPGPSSYNEQFF. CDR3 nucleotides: TGCAGTGCTAGAGATCCTGGTCCTAGCTCCTACAATGAGCAGTTCTTC.

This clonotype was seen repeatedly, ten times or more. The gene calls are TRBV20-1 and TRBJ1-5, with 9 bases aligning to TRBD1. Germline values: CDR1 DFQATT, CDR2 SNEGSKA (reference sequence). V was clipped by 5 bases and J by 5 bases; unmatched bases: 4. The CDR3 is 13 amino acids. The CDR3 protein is CSAHRGRDQPQHF. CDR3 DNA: TGCAGTGCTCACAGGGGGCGGGATCAGCCCCAGCATTTT.

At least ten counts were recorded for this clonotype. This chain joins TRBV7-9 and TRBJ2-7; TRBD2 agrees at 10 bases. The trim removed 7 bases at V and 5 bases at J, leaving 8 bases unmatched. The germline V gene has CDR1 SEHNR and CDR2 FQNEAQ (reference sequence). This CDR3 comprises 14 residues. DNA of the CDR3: TGTGCCAGCAAATCTAGCGGGAGCGGGGACGAGCAGTACTTC. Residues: CASKSSGSGDEQYF.

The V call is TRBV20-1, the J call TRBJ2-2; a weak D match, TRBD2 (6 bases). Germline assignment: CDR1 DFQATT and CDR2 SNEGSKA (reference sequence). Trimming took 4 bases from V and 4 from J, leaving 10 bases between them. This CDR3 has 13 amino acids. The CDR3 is CSAIGGVTGELFF. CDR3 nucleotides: TGCAGTGCTATCGGCGGGGTCACCGGGGAGCTGTTTTTT.

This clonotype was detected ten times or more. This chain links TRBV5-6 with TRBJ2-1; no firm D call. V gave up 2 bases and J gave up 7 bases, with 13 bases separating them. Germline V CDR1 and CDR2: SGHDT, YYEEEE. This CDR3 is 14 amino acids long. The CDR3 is CASSLIQLGNEQFF. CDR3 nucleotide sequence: TGTGCCAGCAGCTTAATCCAATTGGGGAATGAGCAGTTCTTC.

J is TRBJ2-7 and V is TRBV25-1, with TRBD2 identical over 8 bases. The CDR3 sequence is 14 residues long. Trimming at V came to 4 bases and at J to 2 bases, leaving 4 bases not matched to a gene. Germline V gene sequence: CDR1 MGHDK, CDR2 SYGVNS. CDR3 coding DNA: TGTGCCAGCAGTGGAAGCGGGAGAACCTACGAGCAGTACTTC. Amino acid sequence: CASSGSGRTYEQYF.

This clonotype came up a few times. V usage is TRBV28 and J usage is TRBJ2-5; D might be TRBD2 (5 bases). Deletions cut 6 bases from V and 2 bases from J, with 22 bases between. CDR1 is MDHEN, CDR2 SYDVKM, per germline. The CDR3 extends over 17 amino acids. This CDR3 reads CASSQIAGGFGQETQYF. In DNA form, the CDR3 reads TGTGCCAGCAGCCAAATCGCAGGCGGGTTTGGGCAAGAGACCCAGTACTTC.

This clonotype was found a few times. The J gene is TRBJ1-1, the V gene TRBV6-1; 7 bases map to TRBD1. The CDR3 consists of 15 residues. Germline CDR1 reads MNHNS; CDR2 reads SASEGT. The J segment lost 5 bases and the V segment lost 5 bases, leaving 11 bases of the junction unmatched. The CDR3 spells CASSPRQGRQTEAFF. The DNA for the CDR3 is TGTGCCAGCAGTCCCCGACAGGGACGGCAGACTGAAGCTTTCTTT.

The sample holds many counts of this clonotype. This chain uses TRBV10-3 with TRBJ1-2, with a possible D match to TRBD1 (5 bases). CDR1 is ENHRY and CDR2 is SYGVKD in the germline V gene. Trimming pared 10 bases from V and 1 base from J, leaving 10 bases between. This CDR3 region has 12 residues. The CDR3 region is CATATVNYGYTF. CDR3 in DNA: TGTGCCACCGCGACAGTTAACTATGGCTACACCTTC.

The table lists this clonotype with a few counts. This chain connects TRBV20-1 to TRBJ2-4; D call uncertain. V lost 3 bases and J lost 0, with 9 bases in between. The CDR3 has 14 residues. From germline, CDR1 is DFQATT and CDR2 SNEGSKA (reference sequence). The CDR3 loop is CSARKGLAKNIQYF. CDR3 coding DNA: TGCAGTGCTAGGAAGGGTCTAGCCAAAAACATTCAGTACTTC.

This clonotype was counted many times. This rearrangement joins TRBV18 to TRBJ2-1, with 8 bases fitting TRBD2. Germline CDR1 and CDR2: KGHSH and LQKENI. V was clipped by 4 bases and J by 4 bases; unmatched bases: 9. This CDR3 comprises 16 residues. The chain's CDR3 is CASSLKTSALYNEQFF. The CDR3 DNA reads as TGTGCCAGCTCACTCAAGACTAGCGCCCTTTACAATGAGCAGTTCTTC.

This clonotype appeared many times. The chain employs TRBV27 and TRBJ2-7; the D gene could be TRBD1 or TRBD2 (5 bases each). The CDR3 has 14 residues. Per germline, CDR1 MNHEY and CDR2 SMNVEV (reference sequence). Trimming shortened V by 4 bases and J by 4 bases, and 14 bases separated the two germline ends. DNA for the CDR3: TGTGCCAGCAGTTCCGGGGCTCTCCCATACGAGCAGTACTTC. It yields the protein CASSSGALPYEQYF.